A single T cell receptor (beta chain) is shown here with its context. The antigen this receptor binds is unknown. No much larger clonotype is one base removed from it; base qualities were not supplied. The time point label on this specimen signifies: pretreatment peripheral blood. A cohort of about 31 patients with locally advanced or metastatic urothelial carcinoma, treated at Memorial Sloan Kettering on a trial protocol, was included. Peripheral blood mononuclear cells were collected pretreatment and during treatment, with between 1 and 8 total time points obtained per patient. The Qiagen DNeasy Blood extraction kit was used to purify genomic DNA from total PBMCs and tumor samples. PBMCs were collected pretreatment and during treatment, and were isolated and stored as previously described. This sample stems from a study of PD-L1 blockade in urothelial cancer (dated by TCRdb to the late 2010s). At the level of the whole study: All patients started therapy around 2014 and received atezolizumab 1,200 mg intravenously every 3 weeks. A median of approximately 140,000 T cells and some 82,000 unique TCRs was obtained from blood samples, and a median clonality of approximately 0.08 was observed. Approximately 29 patients had pretreatment blood TCR-seq, roughly 25 had at least one posttreatment blood collection, and roughly 25 had tumor TCR-seq. Durable clinical benefit meant progression-free survival longer than 6 months, and TCR features were also tested against progression-free and overall survival. Blood samples were analyzed at 3 weeks after treatment start (second dose) and at 6 weeks after treatment start. In the same patients who had TCR sequencing, pretreatment tumors also underwent whole exome sequencing and RNA sequencing. Durable clinical benefit was achieved by nine patients but not by the remaining 20. Twenty-five of 29 patients were males with bladder-origin urothelial cancer, and about 60% of the roughly 29 reported a prior smoking history. Patients had an ECOG performance status of 0 or 1 and had received between 0 and 3 prior chemotherapy regimens. TCR sequencing covered pretreatment tumor samples and matched, serially collected peripheral blood taken before and after atezolizumab treatment. The study was an exploratory multi-omic analysis of somatic, immune and clinical correlates of response to PD-L1 blockade with atezolizumab in urothelial cancer. General findings and caveats noted by the study authors: Among patients with durable benefit, tumor-associated TCR clones showed greater expansion in peripheral blood 3 weeks after treatment started (n of about 20, p = 0.022). Because the sample size was small (n of about 30) and many exploratory analyses were performed, the results are intended to be hypothesis-generating. Improved progression-free and overall survival was found to be associated with pretreatment peripheral blood TCR clonality below the median.

V gives up 1 base and J gives up 3 bases, and the segment between their germline ends measures 8 bases. Including cysteine and phenylalanine, the CDR3 has 14 amino acids. The entry retains the CDR3 DNA only, 42 bases that are in frame from base 1. The germline V gene yields SGDLS for CDR1 and YYNGEE for CDR2. To estimate absolute template abundance from read counts, synthetic TCR analog templates were spiked into each PCR. TCRbeta CDR3 regions were amplified from genomic DNA with bias-controlled V and J gene primers using the immunoSEQ assay. Sequencing of rearranged TCRbeta segments was done at approximately 20X coverage. The published analysis was carried out like this. Sequencing errors were corrected by clustering, and CDR3s were annotated against IMGT so that V, D and J genes could be assigned. Out-of-frame and stop-codon sequences were excluded, and only productive TCRbeta rearrangements were used in downstream analyses. To compute clonality, Shannon entropy was normalized by the log of the number of unique productive sequences and then subtracted from one. Fisher's exact test with Benjamini-Hochberg correction, at a threshold of adjusted p below 0.01, was used to find clones that differed between time points or between blood and tumor. TCRdb mirrors the immuneACCESS table, restricted to in-frame sequences. Some clones are absent from its copies; in checked studies, under half trace to an unresolved V gene, and the reason for the others is unknown. That table supplies the V and J calls and clone size; D and trimming were determined from the DNA. The sample table lists under 50,000 clones, roughly four fifths of them with a count of one. Approximately 1.7% of the sample is taken by the ten largest.

Material: PBMCs, obtained around atezolizumab (anti-PD-L1) treatment. The receptor was derived from a man over 45 with urothelial cancer. The chain is assembled from TRBV9 and TRBJ2-4; TRBD2 might be the D gene, on 6 matching bases. The bases read TGTGCCAGCAGCGTAAATAGCGGCAAAAACATTCAGTACTTC. The encoded protein is CASSVNSGKNIQYF.